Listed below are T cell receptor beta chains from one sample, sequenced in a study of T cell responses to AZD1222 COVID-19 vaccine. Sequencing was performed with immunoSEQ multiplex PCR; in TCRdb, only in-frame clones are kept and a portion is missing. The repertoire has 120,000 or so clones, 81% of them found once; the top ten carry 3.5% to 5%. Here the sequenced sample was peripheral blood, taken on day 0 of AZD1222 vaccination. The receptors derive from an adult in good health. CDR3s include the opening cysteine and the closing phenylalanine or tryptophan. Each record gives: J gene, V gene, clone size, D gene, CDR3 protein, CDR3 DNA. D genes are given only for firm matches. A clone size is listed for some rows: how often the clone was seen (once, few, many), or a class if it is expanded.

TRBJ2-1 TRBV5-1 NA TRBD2 CASSLGVAGGNEQFF TGCGCCAGCAGCCTCGGGGTAGCGGGAGGGAATGAGCAGTTCTTC
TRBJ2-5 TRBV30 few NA CAWKGLRKGETQYF TGTGCCTGGAAAGGGCTCCGGAAGGGTGAGACCCAGTACTTC
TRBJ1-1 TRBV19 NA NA CASTPGGGRTEAFF TGTGCCAGTACCCCCGGAGGGGGGCGGACTGAAGCTTTCTTT
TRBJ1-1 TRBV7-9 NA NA CASSFSQANTEAFF TGTGCCAGCAGCTTTAGTCAGGCCAACACTGAAGCTTTCTTT
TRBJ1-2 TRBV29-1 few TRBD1 CSVDYKTGNYGYTF TGCAGCGTTGACTATAAGACAGGGAACTATGGCTACACCTTC
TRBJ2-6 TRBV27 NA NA CASNREGTGANVLTF TGTGCCAGCAACAGGGAGGGAACTGGGGCCAACGTCCTGACTTTC
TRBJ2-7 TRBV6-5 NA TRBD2 CASRGGDSSYEQYF TGTGCCTCGCGGGGGGGGGATAGCTCCTACGAGCAGTACTTC
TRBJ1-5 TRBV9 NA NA CASSPRGGQPQHF TGTGCCAGCAGCCCACGCGGGGGCCAGCCCCAGCATTTT
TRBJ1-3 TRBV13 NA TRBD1 CASSYSGQGARNTIYF TGTGCCAGCAGCTACTCCGGACAGGGGGCGAGAAACACCATATATTTT
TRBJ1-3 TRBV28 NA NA CATSPGTGNTIYF TGTGCCACCTCCCCCGGGACTGGAAACACCATATATTTT
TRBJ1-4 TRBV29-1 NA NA CSAVGAGAGEKLFF TGCAGCGCCGTGGGGGCAGGGGCGGGCGAAAAACTGTTTTTT
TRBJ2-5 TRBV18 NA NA CASSPPWPGRETQYF TGTGCCAGCTCACCACCTTGGCCGGGACGAGAGACCCAGTACTTC
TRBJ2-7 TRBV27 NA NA CASSLGQLGRYEQYF TGTGCCAGCAGTTTAGGGCAGTTAGGCCGCTACGAGCAGTACTTC
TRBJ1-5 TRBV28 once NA CASNLGNQPQHF TGTGCCAGCAACTTGGGCAATCAGCCCCAGCATTTT
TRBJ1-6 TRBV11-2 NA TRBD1 CASSLVGTGSSPLHF TGTGCCAGCAGCTTAGTGGGGACAGGGAGCTCACCCCTCCACTTT
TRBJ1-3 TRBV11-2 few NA CASSTGPGNTIYF TGTGCCAGCAGTACAGGGCCCGGAAACACCATATATTTT
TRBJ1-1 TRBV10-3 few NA CAISRGSEAFF TGTGCCATCAGTAGGGGCTCTGAAGCTTTCTTT
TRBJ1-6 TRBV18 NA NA CASSPPSGSNSPLHF TGTGCCAGCTCACCACCATCAGGGAGTAATTCACCCCTCCACTTT
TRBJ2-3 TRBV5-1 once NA CASSLAGARTDTQYF TGCGCCAGCAGCTTGGCAGGGGCGAGAACAGATACGCAGTATTTT
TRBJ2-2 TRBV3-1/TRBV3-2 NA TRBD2 CASSQGGGRTGELFF TGTGCCAGCAGCCAGGGCGGGGGGAGAACCGGGGAGCTGTTTTTT
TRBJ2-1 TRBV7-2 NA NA CASSLSGGSNNEQFF TGTGCCAGCAGCTTATCCGGGGGCAGCAACAATGAGCAGTTCTTC
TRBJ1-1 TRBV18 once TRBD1 CASSGTGTTFF TGTGCCAGCTCTGGGACAGGGACGACTTTCTTT
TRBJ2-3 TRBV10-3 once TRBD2 CAISGTSGTSTDTQYF TGTGCCATCAGTGGGACTAGCGGTACTAGCACAGATACGCAGTATTTT
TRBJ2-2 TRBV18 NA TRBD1 CASSPLRDRGSGELFF TGTGCCAGCTCACCATTGCGGGACAGGGGGTCCGGGGAGCTGTTTTTT
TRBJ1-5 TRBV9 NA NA CASSVDGSGNQPQHF TGTGCCAGCAGCGTAGATGGTAGCGGCAATCAGCCCCAGCATTTT
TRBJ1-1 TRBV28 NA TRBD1 CASRLGTVRGNTEAFF TGTGCCAGCAGATTAGGGACAGTCCGGGGAAACACTGAAGCTTTCTTT
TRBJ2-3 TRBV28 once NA CASSPQPTDTQYF TGTGCCAGCAGTCCCCAGCCCACAGATACGCAGTATTTT
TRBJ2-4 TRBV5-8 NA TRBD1 CASSFLDRDNIQYF TGTGCCAGCAGCTTCCTTGACAGGGACAACATTCAGTACTTC
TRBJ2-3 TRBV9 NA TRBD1 CASSAGQGPDTQYF TGTGCCAGCAGCGCGGGACAGGGCCCAGATACGCAGTATTTT
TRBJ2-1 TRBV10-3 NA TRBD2 CAISESTSGRWDEQFF TGTGCCATCAGTGAGTCTACTAGCGGGAGATGGGATGAGCAGTTCTTC
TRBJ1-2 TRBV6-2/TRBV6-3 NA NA CASSFRRDWNYGYTF TGTGCCAGCAGTTTTCGGAGGGATTGGAACTATGGCTACACCTTC
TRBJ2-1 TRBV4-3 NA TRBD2 CASSQAALVLAGDYNEQFF TGCGCCAGCAGCCAAGCAGCCCTGGTACTAGCGGGGGATTACAATGAGCAGTTCTTC
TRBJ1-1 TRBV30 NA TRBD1 CAWSGTGAGEAFF TGTGCCTGGAGTGGGACAGGGGCGGGTGAAGCTTTCTTT
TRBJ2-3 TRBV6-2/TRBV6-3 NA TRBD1 CASSSFRDSTQYF TGTGCCAGCAGTTCATTCCGGGACAGCACGCAGTATTTT
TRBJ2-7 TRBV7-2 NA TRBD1 CASSLATGAYEQYF TGTGCCAGCAGCTTAGCGACAGGGGCCTACGAGCAGTACTTC
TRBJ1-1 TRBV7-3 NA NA CASSSGPFRMDTEAFF TGTGCCAGCAGCTCTGGACCTTTCCGCATGGACACTGAAGCTTTCTTT
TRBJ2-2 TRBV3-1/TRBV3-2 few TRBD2 CASSLPRLAGETGELFF TGTGCCAGCAGCCTCCCCCGCCTAGCGGGAGAAACCGGGGAGCTGTTTTTT
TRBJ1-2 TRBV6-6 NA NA CASSKQRTAYGYTF TGTGCCAGCAGTAAGCAACGGACAGCTTATGGCTACACCTTC
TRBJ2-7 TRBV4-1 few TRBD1 CASSPHGTAQGEQYF TGCGCCAGCAGCCCCCATGGGACAGCCCAGGGCGAGCAGTACTTC
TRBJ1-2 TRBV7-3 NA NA CASSFGERGGYTF TGTGCCAGCAGCTTCGGGGAACGGGGTGGCTACACCTTC
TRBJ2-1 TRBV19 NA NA CASSHGEFRGDEQFF TGTGCCAGTAGCCACGGTGAATTCAGGGGGGATGAGCAGTTCTTC
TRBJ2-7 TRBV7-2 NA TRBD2 CASSPPGLAYEQYF TGTGCCAGCAGCCCCCCGGGACTAGCCTACGAGCAGTACTTC
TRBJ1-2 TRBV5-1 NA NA CASSLGRGFYGYTF TGCGCCAGCAGCTTGGGCAGGGGCTTTTATGGCTACACCTTC
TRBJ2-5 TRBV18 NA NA CASSLDQETQYF TGTGCCAGCTCACTCGACCAAGAGACCCAGTACTTC
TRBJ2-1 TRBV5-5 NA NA CASSSRVGVNEQFF TGTGCCAGCAGCTCAAGGGTAGGGGTCAATGAGCAGTTCTTC
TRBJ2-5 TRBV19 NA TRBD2 CASSPLAGSQETQYF TGTGCCAGTAGTCCGTTAGCGGGGTCCCAAGAGACCCAGTACTTC
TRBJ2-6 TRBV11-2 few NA CASKKTGTGANVLTF TGTGCCAGCAAAAAAACAGGGACCGGGGCCAACGTCCTGACTTTC
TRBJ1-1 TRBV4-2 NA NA CASSQVGALNTEAFF TGTGCCAGCAGCCAAGTCGGGGCGTTGAACACTGAAGCTTTCTTT
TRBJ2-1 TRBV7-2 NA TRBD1 CASSPGTGNNEQFF TGTGCCAGCAGCCCTGGGACAGGGAACAATGAGCAGTTCTTC
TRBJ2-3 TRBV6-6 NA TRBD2 CASSLTGTRWDTQYF TGTGCCAGCAGTTTAACCGGGACTAGGTGGGATACGCAGTATTTT
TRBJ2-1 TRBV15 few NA CATSRDQSRERQFF TGTGCCACCAGCAGAGATCAATCGAGGGAACGGCAGTTCTTC
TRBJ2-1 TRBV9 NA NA CASSVGVPSHNEQFF TGTGCCAGCAGCGTAGGCGTGCCTAGCCACAATGAGCAGTTCTTC